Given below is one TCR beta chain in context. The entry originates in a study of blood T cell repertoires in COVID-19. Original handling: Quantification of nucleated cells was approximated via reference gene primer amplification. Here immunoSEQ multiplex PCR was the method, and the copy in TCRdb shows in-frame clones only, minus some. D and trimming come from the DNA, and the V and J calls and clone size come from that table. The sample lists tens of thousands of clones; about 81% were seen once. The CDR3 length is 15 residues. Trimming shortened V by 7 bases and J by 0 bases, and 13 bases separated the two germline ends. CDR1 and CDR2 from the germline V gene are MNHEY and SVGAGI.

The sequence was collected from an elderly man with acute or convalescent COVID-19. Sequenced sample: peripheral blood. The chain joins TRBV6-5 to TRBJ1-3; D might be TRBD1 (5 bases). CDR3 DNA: TGTGCCAGCATGCAGGGATTCCACTCTGGAAACACCATATATTTT. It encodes CASMQGFHSGNTIYF.